The 12 T cell receptor beta chains below were found in one sample sequenced in a study of T cells after yellow fever vaccination. In TCRdb, the 5' RACE reads were re-called with MiXCR into one record per CDR3 protein. The sample holds about 220,000 distinct CDR3 sequences, 3.2% seen once. Here the sequenced sample was CD4+ T cells sorted from PBMCs, taken 10 days after the yellow fever booster vaccination. These receptors were collected from a man younger than 30 who received the YFV17D yellow fever vaccine.

The CDR3 DNA is TGTGCCAGCAGCCCCTGGGGGTACGGGGAGACCCAGTACTTC. Residues: CASSPWGYGETQYF. The chain has TRBV6-5 and TRBJ2-5; D is perhaps TRBD1 or TRBD2 (5 bases each). The CDR3 has 14 amino acids. Germline V gives CDR1 MNHEY, CDR2 SVGAGI. Trimming cost V 6 bases and J 5 bases, with 16 bases left between them.

This clonotype was seen repeatedly, ten times or more. The chain is built from TRBV5-1 and TRBJ1-3, with D tentatively TRBD1 (6 bases). The CDR3 totals 15 residues. CDR1 is SGHRS and CDR2 is YFSETQ in the germline V gene. Trimming stripped 4 bases from V and 1 base from J, with 12 bases between. The CDR3 reads CASSPGTSSGNTIYF. In nucleotides, the CDR3 is TGCGCCAGCAGCCCCGGGACATCGTCTGGAAACACCATATATTTT. The variable domain in full, with the rest retrieved from reference TRBV5-1 and TRBJ1-3, is KAGVTQTPRYLIKTRGQQVTLSCSPISGHRSVSWYQQTPGQGLQFLFEYFSETQRNKGNFPGRFSGRQFSNSRSEMNVSTLELGDSALYLCASSPGTSSGNTIYFGEGSWLTVV.

This clonotype has at least ten counts. The chain recombines TRBV10-2 with TRBJ2-7; possibly TRBD1 or TRBD2 for D (5 bases each). This CDR3 has 15 residues. The germline V gene has CDR1 WSHSY and CDR2 SAAADI. V dropped 6 bases and J dropped 6 bases, with 21 bases sitting between them. The CDR3 region is CASSHGTSRVAEQYV. The CDR3 DNA follows: TGCGCCAGCAGCCACGGGACCTCCCGGGTCGCCGAGCAGTACGTC.

The chain joins TRBV15 to TRBJ2-5; D may be TRBD1 (6 bases). Per the germline V gene, CDR1 is LNHNV and CDR2 is YYDKDF (reference sequence). Trimming took off 0 bases at V and 4 bases at J, with 12 bases between the two ends. This CDR3 has 15 amino acids. CDR3: CATSRDPGGSETQYF. The CDR3 bases are TGTGCCACCAGCAGAGATCCTGGGGGCTCAGAGACCCAGTACTTC.

Many counts were recorded for this clonotype. The rearrangement joins TRBV2 to TRBJ2-2; 9 nucleotides agree with TRBD2. The germline CDR1 and CDR2 sequences are SNHLY and FYNNEI. Unmatched junction bases numbered 3, after V lost 7 bases and J lost 0 bases. The CDR3 contains 15 residues. This CDR3 is CASISGGPNTGELFF. CDR3 bases: TGTGCCAGCATTAGCGGGGGCCCGAACACCGGGGAGCTGTTTTTT. Based on the CDR3 plus reference TRBV2 and TRBJ2-2, the full variable domain is EPEVTQTPSHQVTQMGQEVILRCVPISNHLYFYWYRQILGQKVEFLVSFYNNEISEKSEIFDDQFSVERPDGSNFTLKIRSTKLEDSAMYFCASISGGPNTGELFFGEGSRLTVL.

This clonotype was seen ten or more times. The V gene is TRBV2, the J gene TRBJ2-5; D ambiguous. The CDR3 is 13 amino acids. CDR1 is SNHLY, CDR2 FYNNEI, per germline. V was clipped by 6 bases and J by 5 bases, with 13 bases between them. The CDR3 is CASRGASRETQYF. The CDR3 DNA reads as TGTGCCAGCAGGGGCGCCAGCCGTGAGACCCAGTACTTC.

This chain joins TRBV7-3 and TRBJ1-2; TRBD1 agrees at 7 bases. With V trimmed by 8 bases and J by 0 bases, 0 bases remained unmatched. The CDR3 covers 12 residues. Germline V lookup: CDR1 SGHTA, CDR2 FQGTGA. The chain's CDR3 is CASGTANYGYTF. In DNA form, the CDR3 reads TGTGCCAGCGGGACAGCTAACTATGGCTACACCTTC.

The sample holds a few counts of this clonotype. This rearrangement joins TRBV5-1 to TRBJ1-2, with 7 bases aligning to TRBD1. The CDR3 contains 14 residues. From germline, CDR1 is SGHRS and CDR2 YFSETQ. Trimming cost V 3 bases and J 4 bases; bases outside gene matches: 6. The CDR3 here is CASSSGQLFYGYTF. DNA of the CDR3: TGCGCCAGCAGCTCGGGACAGCTCTTCTATGGCTACACCTTC.

This clonotype has more than one count but fewer than ten. The V gene is TRBV14, the J gene TRBJ2-1, with D possibly being TRBD2 (6 bases). CDR3 length: 13 amino acids. Per germline, CDR1 SGHDN and CDR2 FVKESK. Trimming removed 1 base at V and 9 bases at J, with 10 bases between. The CDR3 protein is CASSQGLGGEQFF. The CDR3 region has the DNA TGTGCCAGCAGCCAAGGACTAGGCGGTGAGCAGTTCTTC.

This clonotype was picked up many times. The rearrangement joins TRBV5-1 to TRBJ2-7; D call uncertain. Germline V gene data show CDR1 as SGHRS and CDR2 as YFSETQ. There are 12 residues in the CDR3. Trimming removed 4 bases from V and 9 bases from J, with 14 bases in between. The CDR3 sequence is CASSPGPKGQYV. CDR3 nucleotide sequence: TGCGCCAGCAGCCCAGGACCGAAGGGGCAGTACGTC.

The rearrangement uses TRBV10-3 and TRBJ1-2; weak D call: TRBD1 (5 bases). The CDR3 consists of 15 residues. Germline loops: CDR1 ENHRY, CDR2 SYGVKD. Trimming pared 2 bases from V and 11 bases from J, leaving 21 bases between. CDR3 protein: CAISEHLRDRDSYTF. The CDR3, as DNA: TGTGCCATCAGTGAGCACCTCCGGGACCGCGATTCGTACACCTTC.

This clonotype has just a few counts. V gene TRBV20-1 combines with J gene TRBJ2-3, with unresolved D. Trimming shortened V by 5 bases and J by 4 bases, and 19 bases separated the two germline ends. The CDR3 spans 15 residues. The germline V gene has CDR1 DFQATT and CDR2 SNEGSKA (reference sequence). The CDR3: CSASASFTRADTQYF. The CDR3, as DNA: TGCAGTGCTTCGGCCTCATTCACCCGCGCAGATACGCAGTATTTT.